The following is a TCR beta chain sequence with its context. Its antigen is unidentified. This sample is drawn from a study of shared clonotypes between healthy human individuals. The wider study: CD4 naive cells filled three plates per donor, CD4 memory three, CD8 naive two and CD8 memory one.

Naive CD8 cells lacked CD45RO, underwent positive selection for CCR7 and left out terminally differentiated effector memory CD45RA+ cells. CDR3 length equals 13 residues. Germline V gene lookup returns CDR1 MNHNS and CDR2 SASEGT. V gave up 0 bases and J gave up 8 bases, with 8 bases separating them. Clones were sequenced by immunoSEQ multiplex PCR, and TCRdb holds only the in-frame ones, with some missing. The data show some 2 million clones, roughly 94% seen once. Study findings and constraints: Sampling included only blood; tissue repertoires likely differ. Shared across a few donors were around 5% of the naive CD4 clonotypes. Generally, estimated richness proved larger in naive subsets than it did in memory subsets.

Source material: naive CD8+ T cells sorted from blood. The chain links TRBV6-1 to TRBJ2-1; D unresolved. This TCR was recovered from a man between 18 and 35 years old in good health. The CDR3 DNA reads TGTGCCAGCAGTGAAGCGCTATCCGATGAGCAGTTCTTC. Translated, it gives CASSEALSDEQFF.